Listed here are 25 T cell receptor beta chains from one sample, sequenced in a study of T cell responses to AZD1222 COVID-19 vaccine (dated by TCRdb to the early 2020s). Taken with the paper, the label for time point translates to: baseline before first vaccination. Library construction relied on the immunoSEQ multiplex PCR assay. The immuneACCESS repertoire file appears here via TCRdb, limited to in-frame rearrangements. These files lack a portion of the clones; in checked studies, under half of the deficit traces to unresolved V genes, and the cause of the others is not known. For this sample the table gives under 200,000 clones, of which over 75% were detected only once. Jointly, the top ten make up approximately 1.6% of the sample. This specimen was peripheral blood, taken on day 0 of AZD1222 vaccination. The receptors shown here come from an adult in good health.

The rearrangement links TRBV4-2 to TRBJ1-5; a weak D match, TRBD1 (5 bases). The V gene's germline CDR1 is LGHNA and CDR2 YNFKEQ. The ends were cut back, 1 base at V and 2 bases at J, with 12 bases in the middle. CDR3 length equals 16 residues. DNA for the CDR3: TGTGCCAGCAGCCAAGGTCCGCAGGGTGGCAATCAGCCCCAGCATTTT. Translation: CASSQGPQGGNQPQHF.

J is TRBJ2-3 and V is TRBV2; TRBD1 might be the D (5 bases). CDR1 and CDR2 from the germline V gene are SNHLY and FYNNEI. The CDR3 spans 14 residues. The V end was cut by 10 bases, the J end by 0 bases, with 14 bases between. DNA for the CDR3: TGTGCCAATCCGCAGGGCCCTAGCACAGATACGCAGTATTTT. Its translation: CANPQGPSTDTQYF.

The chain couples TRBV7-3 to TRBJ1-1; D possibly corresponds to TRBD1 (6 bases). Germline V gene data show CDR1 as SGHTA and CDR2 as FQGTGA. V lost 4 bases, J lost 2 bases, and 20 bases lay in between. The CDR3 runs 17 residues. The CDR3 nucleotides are TGTGCCAGCAGCTCGGGGGGCTTGATCATAGGAAACACTGAAGCTTTCTTT. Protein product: CASSSGGLIIGNTEAFF.

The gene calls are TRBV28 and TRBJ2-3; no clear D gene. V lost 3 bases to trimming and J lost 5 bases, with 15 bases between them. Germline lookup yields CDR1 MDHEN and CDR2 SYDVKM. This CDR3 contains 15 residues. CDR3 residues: CASSFGDPSGDTQYF. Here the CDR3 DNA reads TGTGCCAGCAGTTTCGGTGACCCATCCGGAGATACGCAGTATTTT. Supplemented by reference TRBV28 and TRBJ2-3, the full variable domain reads DVKVTQSSRYLVKRTGEKVFLECVQDMDHENMFWYRQDPGLGLRLIYFSYDVKMKEKGDIPEGYSVSREKKERFSLILESASTNQTSMYLCASSFGDPSGDTQYFGPGTRLTVL.

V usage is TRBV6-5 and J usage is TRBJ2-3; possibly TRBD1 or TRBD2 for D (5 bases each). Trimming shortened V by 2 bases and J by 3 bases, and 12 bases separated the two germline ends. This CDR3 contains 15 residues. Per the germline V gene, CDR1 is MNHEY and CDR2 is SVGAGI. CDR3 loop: CASSYGQGDTDTQYF. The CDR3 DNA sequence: TGTGCCAGCAGTTACGGGCAGGGAGATACAGATACGCAGTATTTT.

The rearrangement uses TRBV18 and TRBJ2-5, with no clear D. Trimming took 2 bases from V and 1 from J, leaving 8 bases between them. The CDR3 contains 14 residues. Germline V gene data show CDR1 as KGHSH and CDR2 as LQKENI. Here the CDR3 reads CASSPGLVQETQYF. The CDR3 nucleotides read TGTGCCAGCTCACCAGGGTTGGTCCAAGAGACCCAGTACTTC.

In DNA form, the CDR3 reads TGTGCCAGCAGTTTTGGGGTTGCGGGGCAGAGCTATCAGCCCCAGCATTTT. Translation gives CASSFGVAGQSYQPQHF. This chain links TRBV28 with TRBJ1-5, with a possible D match to TRBD1 (5 bases). Per the germline V gene, CDR1 is MDHEN and CDR2 is SYDVKM. The ends were cut back, 3 bases at V and 5 bases at J, with 20 bases in the middle. The CDR3 runs to 17 residues.

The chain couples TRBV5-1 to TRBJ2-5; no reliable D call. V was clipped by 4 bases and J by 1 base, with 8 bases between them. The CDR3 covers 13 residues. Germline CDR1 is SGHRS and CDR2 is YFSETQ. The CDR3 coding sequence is TGCGCCAGCAGCCGACTGGGCCAAGAGACCCAGTACTTC. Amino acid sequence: CASSRLGQETQYF. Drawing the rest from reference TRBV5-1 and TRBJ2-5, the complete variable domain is KAGVTQTPRYLIKTRGQQVTLSCSPISGHRSVSWYQQTPGQGLQFLFEYFSETQRNKGNFPGRFSGRQFSNSRSEMNVSTLELGDSALYLCASSRLGQETQYFGPGTRLLVL.

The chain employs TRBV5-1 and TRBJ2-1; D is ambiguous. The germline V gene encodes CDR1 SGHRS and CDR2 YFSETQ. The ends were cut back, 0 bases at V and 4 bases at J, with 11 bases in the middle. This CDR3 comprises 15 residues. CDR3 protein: CASSLDPTLYNEQFF. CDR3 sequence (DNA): TGCGCCAGCAGCTTGGATCCTACCCTATACAATGAGCAGTTCTTC.

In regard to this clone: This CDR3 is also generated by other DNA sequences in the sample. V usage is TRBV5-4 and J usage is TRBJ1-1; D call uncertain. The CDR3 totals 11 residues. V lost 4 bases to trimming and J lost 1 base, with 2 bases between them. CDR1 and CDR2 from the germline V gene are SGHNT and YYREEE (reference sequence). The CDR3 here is CASSQNTEAFF. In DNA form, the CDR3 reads TGTGCCAGCAGCCAGAACACTGAAGCTTTCTTT.

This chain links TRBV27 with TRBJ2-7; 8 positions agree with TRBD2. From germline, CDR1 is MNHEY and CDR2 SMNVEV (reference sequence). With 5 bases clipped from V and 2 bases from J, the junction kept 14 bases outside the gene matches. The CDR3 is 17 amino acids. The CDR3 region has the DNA TGTGCCAGCAGTCACCAAGGACTAGCCAAATTCCCCTACGAGCAGTACTTC. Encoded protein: CASSHQGLAKFPYEQYF.

CDR3 bases: TGTGCCAGCAGCTTGAGCGGGGGGCAGGATACGCAGTATTTT. Translated: CASSLSGGQDTQYF. The chain employs TRBV7-9 and TRBJ2-3; 9 nucleotides line up with TRBD2. CDR3 size: 14 residues. Per the germline V gene, CDR1 is SEHNR and CDR2 is FQNEAQ (reference sequence). Trimming took 3 bases from V and 6 from J; bases not matched to a gene: 4.

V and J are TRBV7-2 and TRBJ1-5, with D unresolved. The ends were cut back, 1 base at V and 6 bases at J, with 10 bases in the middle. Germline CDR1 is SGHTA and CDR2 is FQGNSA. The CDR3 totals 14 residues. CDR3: CASSLGGGSQPQHF. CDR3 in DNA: TGTGCCAGCAGCTTAGGAGGAGGGAGTCAGCCCCAGCATTTT.

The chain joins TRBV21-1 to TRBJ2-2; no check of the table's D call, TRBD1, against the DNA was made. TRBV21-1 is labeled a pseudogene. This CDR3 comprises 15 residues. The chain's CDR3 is CASSLDKTNTGELFF. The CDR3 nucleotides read TGTGCCAGCAGCCTTGACAAGACGAACACCGGGGAGCTGTTTTTT.

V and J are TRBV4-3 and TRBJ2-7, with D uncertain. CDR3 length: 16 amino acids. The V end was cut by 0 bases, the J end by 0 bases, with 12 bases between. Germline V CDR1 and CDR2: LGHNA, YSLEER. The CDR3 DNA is TGCGCCAGCAGCCAAGATGCCCCGCCGGGCTCCTACGAGCAGTACTTC. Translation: CASSQDAPPGSYEQYF.

Here the CDR3 DNA reads TGTGCCAGTACCCCCGTCACAGGGGCCGCCCATCAGCCCCAGCATTTT. Translation: CASTPVTGAAHQPQHF. This sequence joins TRBV19 and TRBJ1-5; 7 bases agree with TRBD1. The J segment lost 5 bases and the V segment lost 7 bases, leaving 14 bases of the junction unmatched. This CDR3 is 16 amino acids long. CDR1 is LNHDA, CDR2 SQIVND, per germline (reference sequence).

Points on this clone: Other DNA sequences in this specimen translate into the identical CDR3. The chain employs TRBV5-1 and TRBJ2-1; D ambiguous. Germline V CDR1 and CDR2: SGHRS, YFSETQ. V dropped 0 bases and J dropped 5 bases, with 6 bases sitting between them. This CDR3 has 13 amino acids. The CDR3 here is CASSLGSNNEQFF. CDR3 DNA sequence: TGCGCCAGCAGCTTGGGGTCAAACAATGAGCAGTTCTTC.

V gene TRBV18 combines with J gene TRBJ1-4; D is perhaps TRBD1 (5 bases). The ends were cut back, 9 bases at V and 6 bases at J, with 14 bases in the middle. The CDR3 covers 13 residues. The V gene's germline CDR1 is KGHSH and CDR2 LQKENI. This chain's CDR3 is CASSGSRDEKLFF. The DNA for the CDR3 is TGTGCCAGTTCAGGGTCCCGAGATGAAAAACTGTTTTTT.

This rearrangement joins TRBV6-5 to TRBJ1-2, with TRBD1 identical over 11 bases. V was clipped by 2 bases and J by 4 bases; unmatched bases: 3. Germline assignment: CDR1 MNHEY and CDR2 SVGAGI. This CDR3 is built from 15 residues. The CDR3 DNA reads TGTGCCAGCAGTTACGCCGGGACAGGGGGCTATGGCTACACCTTC. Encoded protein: CASSYAGTGGYGYTF.

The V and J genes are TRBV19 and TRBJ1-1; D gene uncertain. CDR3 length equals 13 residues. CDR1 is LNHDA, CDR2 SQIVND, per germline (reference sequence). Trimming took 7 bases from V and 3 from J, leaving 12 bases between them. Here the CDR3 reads CASTQARDTEAFF. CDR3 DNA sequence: TGTGCCAGTACGCAAGCCCGAGACACTGAAGCTTTCTTT. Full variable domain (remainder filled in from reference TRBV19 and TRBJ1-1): DGGITQSPKYLFRKEGQNVTLSCEQNLNHDAMYWYRQDPGQGLRLIYYSQIVNDFQKGDIAEGYSVSREKKESFPLTVTSAQKNPTAFYLCASTQARDTEAFFGQGTRLTVV.

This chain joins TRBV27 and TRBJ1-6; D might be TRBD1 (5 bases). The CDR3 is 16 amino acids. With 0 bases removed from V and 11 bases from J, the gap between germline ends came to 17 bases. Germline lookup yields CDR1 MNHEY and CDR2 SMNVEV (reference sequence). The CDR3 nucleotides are TGTGCCAGCAGTTTATCGCCTGTGGGGGTTGGTACACCCCTCCACTTT. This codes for CASSLSPVGVGTPLHF.

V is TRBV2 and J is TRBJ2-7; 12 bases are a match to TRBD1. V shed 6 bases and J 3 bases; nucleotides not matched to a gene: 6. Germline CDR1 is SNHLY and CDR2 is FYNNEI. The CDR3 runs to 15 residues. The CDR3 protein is CASRRDRGQYYEQYF. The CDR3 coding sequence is TGTGCCAGCAGGCGGGACAGGGGGCAGTACTACGAGCAGTACTTC.

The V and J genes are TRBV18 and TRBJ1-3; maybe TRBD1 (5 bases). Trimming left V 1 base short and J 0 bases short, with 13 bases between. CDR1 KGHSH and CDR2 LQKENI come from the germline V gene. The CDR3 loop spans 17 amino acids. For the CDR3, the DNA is TGTGCCAGCTCACCACGGGGCAGGCAGAGCTCTGGAAACACCATATATTTT. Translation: CASSPRGRQSSGNTIYF.

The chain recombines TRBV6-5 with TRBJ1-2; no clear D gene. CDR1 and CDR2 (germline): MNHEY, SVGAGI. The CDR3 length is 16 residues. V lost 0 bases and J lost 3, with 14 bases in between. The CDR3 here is CASSYSAAGLYYGYTF. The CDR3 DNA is TGTGCCAGCAGTTACTCGGCAGCCGGGCTCTACTATGGCTACACCTTC.

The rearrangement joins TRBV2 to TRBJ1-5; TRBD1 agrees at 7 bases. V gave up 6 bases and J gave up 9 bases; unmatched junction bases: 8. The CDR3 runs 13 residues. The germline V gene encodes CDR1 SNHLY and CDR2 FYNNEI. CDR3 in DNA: TGTGCCAGCAGGGGGACAGAGGTTAGGCCCCAGCATTTT. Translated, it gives CASRGTEVRPQHF.